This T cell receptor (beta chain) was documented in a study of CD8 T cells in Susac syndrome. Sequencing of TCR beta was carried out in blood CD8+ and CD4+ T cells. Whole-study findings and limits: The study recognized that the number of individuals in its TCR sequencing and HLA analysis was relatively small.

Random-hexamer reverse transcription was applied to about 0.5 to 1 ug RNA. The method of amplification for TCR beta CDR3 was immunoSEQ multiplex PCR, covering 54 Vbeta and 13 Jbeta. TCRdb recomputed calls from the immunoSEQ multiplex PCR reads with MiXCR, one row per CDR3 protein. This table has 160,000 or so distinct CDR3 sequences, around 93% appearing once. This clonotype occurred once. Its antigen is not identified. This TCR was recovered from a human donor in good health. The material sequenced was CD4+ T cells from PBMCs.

This chain's CDR3 is CASSPRDRELYGYTF. The DNA of the CDR3 is TGTGCCAGTAGTCCCCGGGACAGGGAATTATATGGCTACACCTTC. The rearrangement joins TRBV19 to TRBJ1-2, with 9 bases lining up with TRBD1. Looked up from germline, CDR1 is LNHDA and CDR2 is SQIVND (reference sequence). Trimming removed 5 bases from V and 5 bases from J; junction bases left unmatched: 9. The CDR3 contains 15 residues.